This T cell receptor beta chain was observed in a study of metastatic and nonmetastatic thyroid tumors. Study at large: A comparison of repertoires was made across blood and tumor or nodule tissue from malignant and benign thyroid patients.

This clone was picked up many times. The antigen remains unidentified. Findings of the study overall: A significant increase in TCR beta diversity was reportedly seen in malignant thyroid tumors relative to benign nodules, in blood and tumor.

Patients underwent thyroid surgery, and none had received any treatment before it. The CDR3 has 14 residues. Between the trimmed V and J ends, which lost 4 bases and 5 bases, there was a span of 13 bases. Germline assignment: CDR1 KGHDR and CDR2 SFDVKD. In the original processing: The authors used CDR3 differences across clinicopathological groups to build a distant-metastasis classifier for papillary thyroid cancer. TCRdb used MiXCR to call clones anew from the PCR reads. TCRdb's processing, not the authors', yielded these V and J calls. Among 15,000 to 20,000 clones listed, about 20% were seen once.

The sequenced sample was tumor tissue. V usage is TRBV24-1 and J usage is TRBJ1-2; D unclear. The TCR comes from a female donor with papillary thyroid cancer or a benign thyroid nodule (not recorded which). Some clones in this sample may be carry-over from other donors' samples. CDR3: CATSDDDRWYGYTF. In DNA, the CDR3 is TGTGCCACCAGTGACGATGACCGATGGTATGGCTACACCTTC.